This T cell receptor (beta chain) was sequenced in a study of siplizumab effects on memory and regulatory T cells. V lost 10 bases to trimming and J lost 6 bases; unmatched junction nucleotides: 9. Per germline, CDR1 SEHNR and CDR2 FQNEAQ (reference sequence). There are 13 residues in the CDR3. The method was immunoSEQ multiplex PCR; TCRdb's version includes in-frame clones alone and lacks a portion of them. In the table there are 100,000 or so clones, more than 85% of which are singletons. The source of this sequence is a human donor in good health. J is TRBJ2-1 and V is TRBV7-9; 7 bases line up with TRBD1. The sample comprised CD4+ T cells sorted from blood. CDR3 region: CATVPDRVNEQFF. Here the CDR3 DNA reads TGTGCCACAGTCCCTGACAGGGTCAATGAGCAGTTCTTC.